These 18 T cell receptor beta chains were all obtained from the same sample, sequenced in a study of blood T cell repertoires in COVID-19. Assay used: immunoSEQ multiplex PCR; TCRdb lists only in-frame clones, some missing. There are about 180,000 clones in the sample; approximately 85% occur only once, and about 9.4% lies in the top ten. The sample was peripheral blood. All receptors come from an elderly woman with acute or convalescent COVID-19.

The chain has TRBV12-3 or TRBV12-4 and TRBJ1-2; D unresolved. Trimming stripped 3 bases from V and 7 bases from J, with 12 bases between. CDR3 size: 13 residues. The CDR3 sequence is CASSFGLSFGYTF. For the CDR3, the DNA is TGTGCCAGCAGTTTCGGGTTATCGTTTGGCTACACCTTC.

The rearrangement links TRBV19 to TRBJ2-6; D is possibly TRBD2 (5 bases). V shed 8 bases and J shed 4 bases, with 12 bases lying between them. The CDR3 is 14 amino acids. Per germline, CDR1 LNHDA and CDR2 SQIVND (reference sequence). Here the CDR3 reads CASGLATGANVLTF. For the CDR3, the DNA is TGTGCCAGTGGGTTAGCGACAGGGGCCAACGTCCTGACTTTC.

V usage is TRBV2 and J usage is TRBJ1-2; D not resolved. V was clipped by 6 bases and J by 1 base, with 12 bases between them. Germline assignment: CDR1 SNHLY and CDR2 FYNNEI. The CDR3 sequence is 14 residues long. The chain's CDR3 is CASRETFFNYGYTF. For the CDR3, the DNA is TGTGCCAGCAGGGAAACTTTTTTTAACTATGGCTACACCTTC.

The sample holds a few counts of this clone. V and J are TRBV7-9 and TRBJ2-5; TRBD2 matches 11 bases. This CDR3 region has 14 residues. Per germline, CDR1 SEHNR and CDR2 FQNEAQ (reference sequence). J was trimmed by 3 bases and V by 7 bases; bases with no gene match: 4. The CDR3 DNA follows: TGTGCCAGCAATCGACTAGCGGGGAAAGAGACCCAGTACTTC. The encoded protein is CASNRLAGKETQYF.

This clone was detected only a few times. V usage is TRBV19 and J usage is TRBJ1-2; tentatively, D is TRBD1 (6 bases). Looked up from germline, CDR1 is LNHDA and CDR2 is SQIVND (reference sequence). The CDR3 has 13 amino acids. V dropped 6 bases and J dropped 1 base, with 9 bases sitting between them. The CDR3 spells CASSQTGNYGYTF. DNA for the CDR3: TGTGCCAGTAGCCAGACAGGTAACTATGGCTACACCTTC.

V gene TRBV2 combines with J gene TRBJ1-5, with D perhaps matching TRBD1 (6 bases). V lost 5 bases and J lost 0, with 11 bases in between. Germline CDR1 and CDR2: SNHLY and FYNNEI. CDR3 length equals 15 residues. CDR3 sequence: CASSRGTHSNQPQHF. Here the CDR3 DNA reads TGTGCCAGCAGTAGGGGGACCCATAGCAATCAGCCCCAGCATTTT. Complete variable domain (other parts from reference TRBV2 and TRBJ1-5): EPEVTQTPSHQVTQMGQEVILRCVPISNHLYFYWYRQILGQKVEFLVSFYNNEISEKSEIFDDQFSVERPDGSNFTLKIRSTKLEDSAMYFCASSRGTHSNQPQHFGDGTRLSIL.

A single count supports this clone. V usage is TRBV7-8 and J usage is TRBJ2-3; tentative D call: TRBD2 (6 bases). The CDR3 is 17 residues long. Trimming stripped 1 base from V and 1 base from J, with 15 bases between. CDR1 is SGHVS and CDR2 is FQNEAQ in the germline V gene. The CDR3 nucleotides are TGTGCCAGCAGCTTAGGGGCGGGGACCCGTGGCACAGATACGCAGTATTTT. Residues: CASSLGAGTRGTDTQYF.

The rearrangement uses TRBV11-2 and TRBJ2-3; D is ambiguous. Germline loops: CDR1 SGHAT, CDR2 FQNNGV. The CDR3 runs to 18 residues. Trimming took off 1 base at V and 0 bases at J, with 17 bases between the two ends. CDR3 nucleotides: TGTGCCAGCAGCTTAGTCACCTTTCGGTTTACTAGCACAGATACGCAGTATTTT. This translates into CASSLVTFRFTSTDTQYF.

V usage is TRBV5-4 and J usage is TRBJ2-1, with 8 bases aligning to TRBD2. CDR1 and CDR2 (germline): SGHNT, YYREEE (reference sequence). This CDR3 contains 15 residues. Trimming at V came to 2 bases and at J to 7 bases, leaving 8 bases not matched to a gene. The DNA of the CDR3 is TGTGCCAGCAGCTTTGACCGGGGGGGCCTGAATGAGCAGTTCTTC. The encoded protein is CASSFDRGGLNEQFF.

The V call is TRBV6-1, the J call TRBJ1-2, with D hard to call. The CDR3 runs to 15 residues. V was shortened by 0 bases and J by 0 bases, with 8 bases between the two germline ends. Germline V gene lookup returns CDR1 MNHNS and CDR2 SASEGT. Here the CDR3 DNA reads TGTGCCAGCAGTGAAGCCTCCCCCGCTAACTATGGCTACACCTTC. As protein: CASSEASPANYGYTF.

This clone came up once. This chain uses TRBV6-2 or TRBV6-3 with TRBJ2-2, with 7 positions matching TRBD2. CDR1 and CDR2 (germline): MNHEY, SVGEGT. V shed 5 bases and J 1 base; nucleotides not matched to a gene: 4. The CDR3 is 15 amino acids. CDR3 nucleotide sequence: TGTGCCAGCAGTCTACAGCGGGGGAACACCGGGGAGCTGTTTTTT. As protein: CASSLQRGNTGELFF.

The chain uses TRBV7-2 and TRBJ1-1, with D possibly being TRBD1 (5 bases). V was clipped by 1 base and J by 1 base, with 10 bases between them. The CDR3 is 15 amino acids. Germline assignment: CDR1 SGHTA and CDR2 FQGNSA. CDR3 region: CASSLVGGANTEAFF. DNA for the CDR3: TGTGCCAGCAGCTTAGTGGGGGGAGCGAACACTGAAGCTTTCTTT.

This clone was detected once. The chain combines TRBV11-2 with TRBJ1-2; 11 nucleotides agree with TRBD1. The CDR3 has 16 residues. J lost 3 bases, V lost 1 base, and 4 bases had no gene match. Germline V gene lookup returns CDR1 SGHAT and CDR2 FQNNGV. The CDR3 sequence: CASSLGGTGGYYGYTF. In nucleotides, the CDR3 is TGTGCCAGCAGCTTAGGGGGGACAGGGGGTTACTATGGCTACACCTTC.

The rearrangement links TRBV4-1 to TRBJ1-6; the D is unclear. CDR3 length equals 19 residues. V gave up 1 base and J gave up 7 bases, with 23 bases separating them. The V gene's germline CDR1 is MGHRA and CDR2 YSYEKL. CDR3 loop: CASSQAVRRVSLQNSPLHF. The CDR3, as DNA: TGCGCCAGCAGCCAAGCGGTTCGGAGGGTGTCCCTCCAAAATTCACCCCTCCACTTT.

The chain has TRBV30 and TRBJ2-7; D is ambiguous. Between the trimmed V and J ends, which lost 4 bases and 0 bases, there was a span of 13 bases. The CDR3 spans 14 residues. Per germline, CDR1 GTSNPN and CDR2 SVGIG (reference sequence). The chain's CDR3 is CAWTPRLDSYEQYF. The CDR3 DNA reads TGTGCCTGGACCCCGAGGTTAGACTCCTACGAGCAGTACTTC. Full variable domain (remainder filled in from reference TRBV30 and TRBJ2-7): SQTIHQWPATLVQPVGSPLSLECTVEGTSNPNLYWYRQAAGRGLQLLFYSVGIGQISSEVPQNLSASRPQDRQFILSSKKLLLSDSGFYLCAWTPRLDSYEQYFGPGTRLTVT.

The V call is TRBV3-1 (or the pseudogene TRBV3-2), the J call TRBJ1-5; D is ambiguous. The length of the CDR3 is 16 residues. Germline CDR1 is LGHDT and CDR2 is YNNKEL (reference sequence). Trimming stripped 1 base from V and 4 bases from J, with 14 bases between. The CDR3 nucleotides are TGTGCCAGCAGCCAAGGTCTGTGGACTGGGAATCAGCCCCAGCATTTT. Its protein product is CASSQGLWTGNQPQHF.

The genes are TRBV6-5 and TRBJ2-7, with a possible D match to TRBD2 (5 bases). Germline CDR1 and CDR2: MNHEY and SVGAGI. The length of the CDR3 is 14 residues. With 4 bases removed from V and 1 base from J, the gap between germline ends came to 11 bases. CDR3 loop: CASSSLRGSYEQYF. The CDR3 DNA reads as TGTGCCAGCAGTTCCTTAAGAGGGTCCTACGAGCAGTACTTC.

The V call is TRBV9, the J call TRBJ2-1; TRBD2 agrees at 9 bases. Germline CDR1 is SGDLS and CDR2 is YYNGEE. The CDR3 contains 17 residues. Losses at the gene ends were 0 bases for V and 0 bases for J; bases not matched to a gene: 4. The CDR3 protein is CASSVGGSGSSYNEQFF. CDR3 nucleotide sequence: TGTGCCAGCAGCGTAGGTGGTAGCGGGAGCTCCTACAATGAGCAGTTCTTC.